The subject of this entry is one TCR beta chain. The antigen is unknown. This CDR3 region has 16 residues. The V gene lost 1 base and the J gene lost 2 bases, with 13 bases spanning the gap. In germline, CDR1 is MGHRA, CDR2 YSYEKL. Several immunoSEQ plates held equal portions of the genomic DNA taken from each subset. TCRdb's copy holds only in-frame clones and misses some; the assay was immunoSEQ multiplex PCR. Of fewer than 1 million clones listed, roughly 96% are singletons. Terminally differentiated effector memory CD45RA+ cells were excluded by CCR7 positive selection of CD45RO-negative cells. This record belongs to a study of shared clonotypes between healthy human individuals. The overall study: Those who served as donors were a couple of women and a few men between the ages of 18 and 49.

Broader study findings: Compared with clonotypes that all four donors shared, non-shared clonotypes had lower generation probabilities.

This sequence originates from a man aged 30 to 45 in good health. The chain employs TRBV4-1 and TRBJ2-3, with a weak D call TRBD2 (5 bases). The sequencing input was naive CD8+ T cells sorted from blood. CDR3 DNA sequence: TGCGCCAGCAGCCAAGGTCCCAGCGGTTACACAGATACGCAGTATTTT. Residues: CASSQGPSGYTDTQYF.